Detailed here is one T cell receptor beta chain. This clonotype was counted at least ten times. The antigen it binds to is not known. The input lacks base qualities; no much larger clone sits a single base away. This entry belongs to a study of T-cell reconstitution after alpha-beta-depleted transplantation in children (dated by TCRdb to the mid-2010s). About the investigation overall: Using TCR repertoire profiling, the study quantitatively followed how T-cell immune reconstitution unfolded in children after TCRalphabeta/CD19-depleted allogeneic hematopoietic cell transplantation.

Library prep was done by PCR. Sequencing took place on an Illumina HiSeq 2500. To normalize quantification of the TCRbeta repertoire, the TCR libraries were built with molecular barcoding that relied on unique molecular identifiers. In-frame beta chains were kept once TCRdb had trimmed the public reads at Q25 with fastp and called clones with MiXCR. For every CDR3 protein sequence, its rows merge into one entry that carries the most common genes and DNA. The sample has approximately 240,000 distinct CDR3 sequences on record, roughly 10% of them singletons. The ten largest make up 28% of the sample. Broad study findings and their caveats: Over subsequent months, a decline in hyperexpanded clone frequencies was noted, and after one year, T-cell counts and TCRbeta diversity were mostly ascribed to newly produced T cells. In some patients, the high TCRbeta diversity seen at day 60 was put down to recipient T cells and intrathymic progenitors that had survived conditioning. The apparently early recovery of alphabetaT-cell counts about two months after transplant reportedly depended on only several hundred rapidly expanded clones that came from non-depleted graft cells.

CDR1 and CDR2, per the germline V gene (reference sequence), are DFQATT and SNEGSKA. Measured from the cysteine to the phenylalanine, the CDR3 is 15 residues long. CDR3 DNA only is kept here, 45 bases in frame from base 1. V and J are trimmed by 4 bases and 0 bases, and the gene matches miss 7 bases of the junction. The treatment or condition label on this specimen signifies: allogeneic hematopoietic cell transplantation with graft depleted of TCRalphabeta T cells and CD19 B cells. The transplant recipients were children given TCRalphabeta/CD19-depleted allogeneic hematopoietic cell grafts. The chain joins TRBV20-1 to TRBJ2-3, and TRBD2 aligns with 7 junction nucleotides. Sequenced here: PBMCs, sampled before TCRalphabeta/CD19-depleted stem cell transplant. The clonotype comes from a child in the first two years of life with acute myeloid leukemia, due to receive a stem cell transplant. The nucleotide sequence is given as TGCAGTGCTACGCTAGCGGTTTTTAGCACAGATACGCAGTATTTT. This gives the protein CSATLAVFSTDTQYF.